Listed below are T cell receptor beta chains from one sample, sequenced in a study of T cells in localized non-small cell lung cancer. The protocol was immunoSEQ multiplex PCR, while the TCRdb copy is restricted to in-frame clones and leaves out a portion. The table lists 31,000 or so clones, 88% of them singletons, with 3.5% to 5% in the top ten. The sequencing used peripheral blood mononuclear cells, collected before any cancer treatment. All receptors derive from a woman aged 35-75 years with stage III lung adenocarcinoma. The CDR3 runs from the conserved cysteine through the conserved F or W. D genes are given only for firm matches. Clone size, where shown, is once, few, many, or a class for clones that have expanded.

abundance | j_gene | len | d_gene | v_gene | CDR3aa | CDR3nt
. | TRBJ2-1 | 17 | . | TRBV11-3 | CASSFRSSALDRDEQFF | TGTGCCAGCAGCTTCAGGTCCTCCGCCCTGGATCGCGATGAGCAGTTCTTC
. | TRBJ1-4 | 16 | TRBD1 | TRBV25-1 | CASSEYTGTVNEKLFF | TGTGCCAGCAGTGAATACACCGGGACAGTTAACGAAAAACTGTTTTTT
. | TRBJ2-7 | 14 | . | TRBV28 | CASSTDGARSEQYF | TGTGCCAGCAGCACCGACGGGGCCCGCAGCGAGCAGTACTTC
once | TRBJ2-1 | 13 | . | TRBV5-1 | CASTIFSPGPQFF | TGCGCCAGCACCATTTTTTCACCGGGACCTCAGTTCTTC
. | TRBJ2-3 | 14 | . | TRBV30 | CAWSAPPHTDTQYF | TGTGCCTGGAGTGCCCCCCCGCACACAGATACGCAGTATTTT
. | TRBJ1-2 | 13 | . | TRBV28 | CASSLPESYGYTF | TGTGCCAGCAGTTTGCCTGAGAGCTATGGCTACACCTTC
. | TRBJ2-1 | 14 | . | TRBV6-4 | CASSDGGAYNEQFF | TGTGCCAGCAGTGACGGGGGGGCGTACAATGAGCAGTTCTTC
. | TRBJ2-7 | 12 | . | TRBV29-1 | CSVGPQFYEQYF | TGCAGCGTTGGGCCACAGTTCTACGAGCAGTACTTC
. | TRBJ1-1 | 14 | . | TRBV10-3 | CAIRAGTGNTEAFF | TGTGCCATCAGAGCGGGAACAGGGAACACTGAAGCTTTCTTT
few | TRBJ2-3 | 17 | . | TRBV9 | CASSVGLSGFWADTQYF | TGTGCCAGCAGCGTAGGGCTGAGCGGGTTCTGGGCAGATACGCAGTATTTT
. | TRBJ1-1 | 13 | . | TRBV2 | CASSERWDTEAFF | TGTGCCAGCAGTGAGAGGTGGGACACTGAAGCTTTCTTT
. | TRBJ2-1 | 14 | TRBD2 | TRBV7-9 | CASSSGLDNNEQFF | TGTGCCAGCAGCTCGGGACTAGACAACAATGAGCAGTTCTTC
once | TRBJ2-5 | 16 | . | TRBV11-2 | CASSLEGVRGGETQYF | TGTGCCAGCAGCTTAGAAGGGGTCAGGGGAGGGGAGACCCAGTACTTC
. | TRBJ1-1 | 14 | . | TRBV5-1 | CASSPQGPHTEAFF | TGCGCCAGCAGCCCACAGGGCCCCCACACTGAAGCTTTCTTT
. | TRBJ2-2 | 16 | TRBD2 | TRBV27 | CASSWGLAGGTGELFF | TGTGCCAGCAGCTGGGGGCTAGCGGGGGGAACCGGGGAGCTGTTTTTT
once | TRBJ1-2 | 15 | . | TRBV4-1 | CASSQGGVRGGGYTF | TGCGCCAGCAGCCAAGGGGGGGTTCGTGGCGGTGGCTACACCTTC
few | TRBJ2-6 | 17 | . | TRBV5-4 | CASSLSLTGPGANVLTF | TGTGCCAGCAGCTTGTCCCTAACCGGCCCCGGGGCCAACGTCCTGACTTTC